Listed below are T cell receptor beta chains from one sample, sequenced in a study of CD8 T cells in ankylosing spondylitis. A single record per CDR3 protein comes from TCRdb applying MiXCR to the 5' RACE reads. The repertoire holds approximately 100,000 distinct CDR3 sequences, with roughly 8.7% as singletons. Specimen: blood, either unsorted or a sorted T cell fraction (not recorded which). The receptors were gathered from a male donor with ankylosing spondylitis or in good health (not recorded which). Each CDR3 is given with its conserved first and last residue. Each record gives: V gene, J gene, CDR3 protein.

v_gene: TRBV4-1
j_gene: TRBJ2-7
CDR3aa: CASSRIGSSYEQYF

v_gene: TRBV4-3
j_gene: TRBJ2-1
CDR3aa: CASSQDTGTASYNEQFF

v_gene: TRBV20-1
j_gene: TRBJ2-7
CDR3aa: CSASGDSLTYEQYF

v_gene: TRBV7-2
j_gene: TRBJ1-2
CDR3aa: CASSLGPETYGYTF

v_gene: TRBV6-2/TRBV6-3
j_gene: TRBJ2-2
CDR3aa: CASYAWNTGELFF

v_gene: TRBV7-9
j_gene: TRBJ1-5
CDR3aa: CAGSLAGRGVDQPQHF

v_gene: TRBV6-1
j_gene: TRBJ2-7
CDR3aa: CASSVSESSYEQYF

v_gene: TRBV7-8
j_gene: TRBJ2-3
CDR3aa: CASSLLGDTQYF

v_gene: TRBV6-1
j_gene: TRBJ2-7
CDR3aa: CASSEEPPHRSDCEQYF

v_gene: TRBV20-1
j_gene: TRBJ1-1
CDR3aa: CSARDGAGADPNTEAFF

v_gene: TRBV24-1
j_gene: TRBJ2-2
CDR3aa: CATSDSRGSTGELFF

v_gene: TRBV6-5
j_gene: TRBJ2-6
CDR3aa: CASSRDSSTSGANVLTF

v_gene: TRBV4-2
j_gene: TRBJ1-6
CDR3aa: CASSQEGDYNSPLHF

v_gene: TRBV4-3
j_gene: TRBJ1-4
CDR3aa: CASSQEVGGVWEKLFF

v_gene: TRBV12-3/TRBV12-4
j_gene: TRBJ1-5
CDR3aa: CASSSRQGGNQPQHF

v_gene: TRBV4-2
j_gene: TRBJ2-7
CDR3aa: CASSQERGSYEQYF

v_gene: TRBV20-1
j_gene: TRBJ2-1
CDR3aa: CSAPGLAGRWGDEQFF

v_gene: TRBV4-3
j_gene: TRBJ2-2
CDR3aa: CASSQVLWGRSNTGELFF

v_gene: TRBV7-6
j_gene: TRBJ2-4
CDR3aa: CASSTGPATKNIQYF

v_gene: TRBV29-1
j_gene: TRBJ2-1
CDR3aa: CSVSRSQSSYNEQFF

v_gene: TRBV2
j_gene: TRBJ2-3
CDR3aa: CASSKRQGAKDTQYF

v_gene: TRBV12-3/TRBV12-4
j_gene: TRBJ2-5
CDR3aa: CASSQAFGGTQYF